This T cell receptor (beta chain) comes out of a study of response to subunit inactivated influenza vaccine. This clonotype was detected only a few times. CDR1 and CDR2 from the germline V gene are DFQATT and SNEGSKA (reference sequence). V dropped 7 bases and J dropped 3; count of bases not matched to a gene: 3. The CDR3 covers 12 residues. TCRdb re-called the RT-PCR reads through MiXCR, storing one row per CDR3 protein. The sample holds 500,000 to 700,000 distinct CDR3 sequences, approximately 20% seen once. These sequences were also reported in another study, on T cells expressing NK-cell markers. That publication notes: 5'RACE template switching built TCR beta cDNA with unique molecular identifiers. One of the eight sequenced donors was seronegative, whereas the other seven were HCMV-seropositive. About 1.0-7.5% of CD8+ T cells in about six donors belonged to dominant NKG2C+ clonotypes. Among a few donors, these clonotypes also ranked first in the CD3+CD56-NKG2C+ fraction.

The TCR was taken from a man between 50 and 59 years old who received an inactivated influenza vaccine. This rearrangement joins TRBV20-1 to TRBJ1-5; 7 bases are shared with TRBD1. Sequenced material: CD4+ T cells sorted from PBMCs, taken less than 13 days after vaccination. Here the CDR3 reads CSVTGPNQPQHF. CDR3 coding DNA: TGCAGTGTGACAGGGCCCAATCAGCCCCAGCATTTT.